This TCR beta chain stems from a study of breast tumors, draining lymph nodes, adjacent tissues (dated by TCRdb to about 2016). About the study as a whole: In breast cancer patients, the study compared the TCR beta repertoires of tumor, adjacent nontumor tissue and axillary lymph nodes. The study aimed to assess the relationships and possible T-cell exchange between tumor, surrounding tissue and draining lymph node repertoires in human breast cancer.

Instrument on record: Illumina HiSeq 2000. TCR beta chain libraries were generated by multiplex PCR amplification. The amplified TCR beta chain products were analyzed by high-throughput sequencing. In TCRdb, the public reads were trimmed at Q25 with fastp and aligned with MiXCR, with productive beta chains retained. Identical CDR3 proteins give one entry, which carries the most common genes and DNA. The sample table shows about 31,000 distinct CDR3 sequences, and about 63% are seen once. Together, the top ten hold 18% of the sample. This clonotype occurred many times. Its antigen is not yet known. No base quality information exists; no much larger clone differs at one position. V is pared back by 3 bases and J by 2 bases, with 8 bases lying between the germline termini. The CDR3 numbers 14 residues from cysteine through phenylalanine. Of all the DNA, just the CDR3 is kept, 42 bases in frame from base 1. Sequences SNHLY (CDR1) and FYNNEI (CDR2) are obtained from the germline V gene.

Study-level results and caveats: Tumor and nontumor tissue repertoires were significantly more similar in luminal-like than in basal-like breast cancer. The study presented the conclusion that tumor T cells originate in lymph nodes as consistent with a hypothesis, not as something directly demonstrated. The data were considered consistent with the idea that most tumor T cells come from the lymph node and then expand in tumor tissue. Tumors showed preferential V and J gene usage, and their T-cell repertoire diversity fell below that of lymph nodes yet above that of nontumor tissue.

The sequence was collected from a female donor with breast cancer. Some clones in this sample may be carry-over from other donors' samples. Sequencing input: breast tumor tissue. This chain is built from TRBV2 and TRBJ1-3; a tentative D match to TRBD1 spans 5 bases. The CDR3 here reads CASSEGRAGNTIYF. The DNA is TGTGCCAGCAGTGAGGGCAGGGCTGGAAACACCATATATTTT.